The T cell receptor beta chain described here comes from a study of blood T cells in healthy people across ages. Study-level findings and limits: Long-lived donors had more naive CD4+ cells and higher diversity than aged donors. Age showed a roughly linear inverse relationship with TCR beta diversity per million T cells. It was held that diversity estimates obtained from one million T cells represented underestimates.

The second PCR ran roughly 6 to 12 cycles with a sample-barcoded 5' primer and J-beta primers. TCRdb redid the calling of the 5' RACE reads with MiXCR, one entry per CDR3 protein. The sample holds around 1.1 million distinct CDR3 sequences, roughly two fifths seen once. The amount of total RNA extracted per sample was at least 6 micrograms. The ends were cut back, 8 bases at V and 6 bases at J, with 7 bases in the middle. CDR3 length: 10 amino acids. Germline CDR1 SGHAT, CDR2 FQNNGV. Note on this clonotype: The antigen is undetermined.

The chain joins TRBV11-2 to TRBJ1-1; D is undetermined. The sample comprised blood. This clonotype originated in a man younger than 35 in good health. The CDR3 nucleotides are TGTGCCAGCGGTGAATCTGAAGCTTTCTTT. It yields the protein CASGESEAFF.